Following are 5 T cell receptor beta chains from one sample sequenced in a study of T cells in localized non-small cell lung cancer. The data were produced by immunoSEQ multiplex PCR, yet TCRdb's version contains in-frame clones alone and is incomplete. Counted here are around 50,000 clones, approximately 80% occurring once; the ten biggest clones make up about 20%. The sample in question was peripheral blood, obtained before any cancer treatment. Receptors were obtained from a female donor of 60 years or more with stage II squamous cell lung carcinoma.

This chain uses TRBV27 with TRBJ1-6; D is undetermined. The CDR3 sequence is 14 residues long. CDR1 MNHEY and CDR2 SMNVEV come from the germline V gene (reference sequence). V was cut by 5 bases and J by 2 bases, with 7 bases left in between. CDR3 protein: CASSGTAYNSPLHF. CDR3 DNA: TGTGCCAGCAGTGGCACGGCCTATAATTCACCCCTCCACTTT.

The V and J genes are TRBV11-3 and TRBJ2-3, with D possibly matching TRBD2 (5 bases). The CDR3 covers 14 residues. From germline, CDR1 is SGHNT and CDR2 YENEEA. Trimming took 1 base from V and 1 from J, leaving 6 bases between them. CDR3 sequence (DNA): TGTGCCAGCAGCTTAGGAGGGCGCACAGATACGCAGTATTTT. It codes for CASSLGGRTDTQYF.

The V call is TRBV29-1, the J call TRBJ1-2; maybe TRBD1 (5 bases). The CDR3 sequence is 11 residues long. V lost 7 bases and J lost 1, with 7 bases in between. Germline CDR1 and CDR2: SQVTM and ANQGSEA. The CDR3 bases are TGCAGCGGGAGGGGTAACTATGGCTACACCTTC. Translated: CSGRGNYGYTF.

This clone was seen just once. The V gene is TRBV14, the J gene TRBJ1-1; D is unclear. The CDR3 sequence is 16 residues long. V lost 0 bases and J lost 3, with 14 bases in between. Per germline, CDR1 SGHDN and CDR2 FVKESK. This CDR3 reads CASSQEGQGRYTEAFF. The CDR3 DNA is TGTGCCAGCAGCCAAGAAGGGCAAGGGAGGTACACTGAAGCTTTCTTT.

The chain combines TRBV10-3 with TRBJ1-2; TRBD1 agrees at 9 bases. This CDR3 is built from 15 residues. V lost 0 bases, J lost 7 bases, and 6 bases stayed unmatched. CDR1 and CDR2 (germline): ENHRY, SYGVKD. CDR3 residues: CAISESPGQGFGYTF. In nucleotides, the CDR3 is TGTGCCATCAGTGAGTCCCCGGGACAGGGTTTTGGCTACACCTTC.